The rows below give T cell receptor beta chains drawn from one sample of a study of PD-1 blockade in classical Hodgkin lymphoma. Repertoires were generated with immunoSEQ multiplex PCR, while TCRdb's copy carries only in-frame clones and drops some. This sample has some 62,000 clones, with about 91% found just once. The material was peripheral blood mononuclear cells (PBMCs), obtained at baseline. The source of these receptors is a human donor with classical Hodgkin lymphoma. The CDR3 runs from the conserved cysteine through the conserved F or W. The D gene is left open where the match is weak. Where a row states a size, it is once, few, many or the class of an expanded clone; other rows omit it.

d_gene	v_gene	j_gene	abundance	CDR3aa
NA	TRBV5-6	TRBJ2-7	once	CASSSRAYEQYF
TRBD2	TRBV28	TRBJ2-7	NA	CASSLGREGYEQYF
TRBD1	TRBV27	TRBJ1-2	NA	CASSLGGTGERYGYTF
NA	TRBV4-2	TRBJ1-3	NA	CASSQGPILGNTIYF
NA	TRBV27	TRBJ1-1	NA	CASSLSGLLNTEAFF
TRBD1	TRBV19	TRBJ1-1	NA	CASSLGQLNTEAFF
NA	TRBV19	TRBJ2-1	NA	CASSRGALHLSSYNEQFF
TRBD2	TRBV28	TRBJ2-3	once	CASSPGYGGGADTQYF
TRBD2	TRBV7-3	TRBJ2-3	many	CASSVTSGPSDTQYF
TRBD1	TRBV7-2	TRBJ1-6	NA	CASSLVEGADNSPLHF
NA	TRBV5-1	TRBJ2-7	NA	CASSSGRGAEQYF
NA	TRBV4-3	TRBJ2-5	NA	CASSPWVGGEETQYF
NA	TRBV7-2	TRBJ1-1	NA	CASSLGMSVEAFF
NA	TRBV6-6	TRBJ2-5	NA	CASSYLGVPRGETQYF
NA	TRBV29-1	TRBJ2-3	NA	CSVEVGGTDTQYF
NA	TRBV7-9	TRBJ2-2	NA	CANAGPLNTGELFF
NA	TRBV4-2	TRBJ2-7	NA	CASSQDRAPRYYEQYF
TRBD2	TRBV5-8	TRBJ2-3	NA	CASSPGTSEGDTQYF
NA	TRBV7-6	TRBJ1-3	NA	CASANRQNFFSGNTIYF
NA	TRBV5-1	TRBJ1-2	NA	CASSLAAGKPFGYTF
TRBD1	TRBV28	TRBJ1-6	NA	CATNLWTGGKSPLHF
TRBD1	TRBV30	TRBJ2-7	few	CAWGLDEGAVEQYF
NA	TRBV4-3	TRBJ1-5	NA	CASSQGGTGRNQPQHF
NA	TRBV6-7	TRBJ2-2	NA	CASRMDRGAVF
NA	TRBV6-6	TRBJ2-7	NA	CASRWGQGFSYEQYF
NA	TRBV14	TRBJ1-3	NA	CASSPMDRLSGNTIYF
NA	TRBV10-2	TRBJ1-6	NA	CASSRQRPTLHF
NA	TRBV6-6	TRBJ2-7	NA	CASSYSTNRIYEQYF
TRBD1	TRBV7-9	TRBJ1-4	NA	CASSSQGKHEKLFF
TRBD1	TRBV11-2	TRBJ2-1	NA	CASSFQPGQPNNEQFF
NA	TRBV6-1	TRBJ1-5	few	CASSEGVGEQGQPQHF
NA	TRBV30	TRBJ1-6	NA	CAWEDRSPLHF
TRBD1	TRBV19	TRBJ2-7	NA	CASSIEGTAYEQYF
NA	TRBV12-2	TRBJ2-1	NA	CASRLYGDPYNEQFF
NA	TRBV19	TRBJ2-1	NA	CASSIDRGLDEQFF
NA	TRBV6-6	TRBJ1-4	NA	CASSPGLTNEKLFF
NA	TRBV9	TRBJ1-3	NA	CASSVDRGEGNTIYF
NA	TRBV7-9	TRBJ1-4	NA	CASSLGVGQGNEKLFF
TRBD2	TRBV6-6	TRBJ2-7	once	CASSPASGGSYEQYF
NA	TRBV7-8	TRBJ2-7	once	CASSFRTRIHEQYF
TRBD2	TRBV2	TRBJ2-5	NA	CASSDLAGGPWETQYF
NA	TRBV7-2	TRBJ2-1	NA	CASSSEGANEQFF
TRBD1	TRBV19	TRBJ2-3	NA	CASRDRGFNQGDTQYF
TRBD1	TRBV6-5	TRBJ2-5	NA	CASSRDRWGETQYF
NA	TRBV6-6	TRBJ1-2	NA	CASLPFRGYGYTF
NA	TRBV2	TRBJ2-3	NA	CASTRDATNTDTQYF
NA	TRBV19	TRBJ2-7	NA	CASSIGSGRVGEQYF
NA	TRBV7-6	TRBJ2-2	NA	CASSLVRATNTGELFF